Following are 13 T cell receptor beta chains from one sample sequenced in a study of tumor and adjacent non-tumor tissue in lung cancer. TCRbeta libraries were built with three rounds of nested PCR, modified from ARM-PCR. TCRdb recomputed calls from the multiplex PCR reads with MiXCR, one row per CDR3 protein. The sample consists of about 100,000 distinct CDR3 sequences, approximately 65% of them appearing once. The template was RNA from unsorted bulk tissue. The normal lung tissue was taken more than 3 cm from the tumor edge. The sequenced sample consisted of distant non-tumor lung tissue. The source of these receptors is a man aged 25-40 years with non-small cell lung cancer.

This clonotype has just one count. The final CDR3 position lacks the conserved phenylalanine or tryptophan, pointing to a likely read error. The chain carries TRBV20-1 and TRBJ2-5, with D possibly being TRBD1 (5 bases). The V and J ends lost 8 bases and 9 bases respectively, with 19 bases between them. The CDR3 contains 12 residues. The germline gives CDR1 DFQATT, CDR2 SNEGSKA (reference sequence). The CDR3: CSTFRVIGAQYS. Written as DNA, the CDR3 is TGCAGTACCTTCAGGGTTATAGGGGCCCAGTACTCC.

Note on this clonotype: Without the conserved terminal phenylalanine or tryptophan, this CDR3 likely stems from a read error. Because the CDR3's place on the DNA is in doubt, the DNA is left out and the CDR3 is given as listed by TCRdb. The CDR3 sequence: CASSLGWGGDEQLS. The chain links TRBV11-3 to TRBJ2-1; the tabulated D call, TRBD1, remains unverified against the DNA. The CDR3 contains 14 residues when both ends are counted. CDR1 is SGHNT, CDR2 YENEEA, per germline.

Comments on this clonotype: Compared with germline, one end of the junction differs, possibly owing to a read error. The chain uses TRBV6-2 or TRBV6-3 and TRBJ1-5; TRBD1 is a possible D gene (5 bases). Germline-derived CDR1 and CDR2 are MNHEY and SVGEGT. The CDR3 has 16 residues. The CDR3 is CASSHSKQGPNQPQHF. CDR3 coding DNA: TGTGCCAGCAGTCACTCGAAGCAGGGTCCTAATCAGCCCCAGCATTTT.

Concerning this clonotype itself: Likely a read error: the CDR3 ends without its conserved phenylalanine or tryptophan. The chain couples TRBV5-5 to TRBJ2-5; 7 nucleotides line up with TRBD2. The germline gives CDR1 SGHKS, CDR2 YYEKEE (reference sequence). Unmatched junction bases numbered 4, after V lost 1 base and J lost 7 bases. The CDR3 length is 13 residues. The CDR3 DNA reads as TGTGCCAGCAGCTTGTGGTGGGAGGGGACCCAGTACATC. It yields the protein CASSLWWEGTQYI.

This chain connects TRBV11-1 to TRBJ2-4; D is ambiguous. Germline-derived CDR1 and CDR2 are SGHAT and FQDESV (reference sequence). V was clipped by 10 bases and J by 12 bases, with 25 bases between them. The CDR3 runs to 14 residues. Written as DNA, the CDR3 is TGTGCCAACAGTACCGGAAGGCTTCCCTACACTCAGTACTTC. Translating it yields CANSTGRLPYTQYF. Complete variable domain (other parts from reference TRBV11-1 and TRBJ2-4): EAEVAQSPRYKITEKSQAVAFWCDPISGHATLYWYRQILGQGPELLVQFQDESVVDDSQLPKDRFSAERLKGVDSTLKIQPAELGDSAMYLCANSTGRLPYTQYFGAGTRLSVL.

This chain links TRBV29-1 with TRBJ1-2; the D gene is possibly TRBD1 (5 bases). Germline lookup yields CDR1 SQVTM and CDR2 ANQGSEA. This CDR3 contains 13 residues. CDR3 DNA sequence: TGCGGAGTTGTCAGGGCGTCGGACTATGGCTACACCTTC. It translates to CGVVRASDYGYTF.

Notes on this clonotype: Compared with germline, one end of the junction differs, possibly owing to a read error. The chain links TRBV25-1 to TRBJ2-5; either TRBD1 or TRBD2 may supply D (5 bases each). Germline V gene lookup returns CDR1 MGHDK and CDR2 SYGVNS. The CDR3 runs to 13 residues. In DNA, the CDR3 is TGTACCAGCCAAAGGGACGGCCAAGAGACCCAGTACTTC. It encodes CTSQRDGQETQYF.

A word on this clonotype: A single base separates this from a much larger clone, so it may be a read error. The chain is built from TRBV4-1 and TRBJ2-5, with D possibly being TRBD1 (5 bases). Germline lookup yields CDR1 MGHRA and CDR2 YSYEKL. CDR3 length equals 15 residues. Written as DNA, the CDR3 is TGCGCCACCAGCCAATCCGGACACGCCCAAGAGACCCAGTACTTC. Amino acid sequence: CATSQSGHAQETQYF.

The rearrangement joins TRBV5-1 to TRBJ2-5; TRBD2 is a possible D gene (5 bases). The germline CDR1 and CDR2 sequences are SGHRS and YFSETQ. Trimming shortened V by 9 bases and J by 4 bases, and 19 bases separated the two germline ends. The CDR3 runs 14 residues. CDR3 sequence reads: CATHPGVAGETQYF. CDR3 in DNA: TGCGCCACCCATCCCGGGGTAGCCGGAGAGACCCAGTACTTC.

A few counts support this clonotype. CDR3 in amino acids: CSAPGLAGGFRSTDTQYF. DNA of the CDR3: TGCAGTGCCCCAGGACTAGCGGGAGGGTTTAGGAGCACAGATACGCAGTATTTT. V and J are TRBV20-1 and TRBJ2-3; 15 bases are a match to TRBD2. The germline CDR1 and CDR2 sequences are DFQATT and SNEGSKA (reference sequence). The length of the CDR3 is 18 residues. The junction had 10 bases not matched to a gene; V was cut back by 6 bases and J by 0 bases.

This clonotype was recorded only once. The CDR3 does not end in the conserved phenylalanine or tryptophan, so this is likely a read error. V usage is TRBV20-1 and J usage is TRBJ2-5; no clear D gene. Germline V gene lookup returns CDR1 DFQATT and CDR2 SNEGSKA (reference sequence). The V gene lost 5 bases and the J gene lost 6 bases, with 19 bases spanning the gap. This CDR3 is built from 14 residues. DNA for the CDR3: TGCAGTGCTCCAATCTGTCGCCTCCTAAAGACCCAGTACATC. Translation gives CSAPICRLLKTQYI.

CDR3 bases: TGTGCCAGCAGTTTACGACAGACAGCTAATGAAAAACTGTTTTTT. It encodes CASSLRQTANEKLFF. This chain connects TRBV12-3 or TRBV12-4 to TRBJ1-4; tentative D call: TRBD1 (5 bases). The CDR3 is made up of 15 amino acids. V shed 2 bases and J shed 3 bases, with 10 bases lying between them.

About this clonotype itself: This may stem from a read error, because a much larger clone lies one nucleotide away. The chain employs TRBV29-1 and TRBJ1-2; no reliable D call. Looked up from germline, CDR1 is SQVTM and CDR2 is ANQGSEA. The CDR3 loop spans 14 amino acids. CDR3 in amino acids: CGVKSDGTNYGYTF. DNA for the CDR3: TGCGGCGTAAAATCTGACGGAACTAACTATGGCTACACCTTC.